Listed below are T cell receptor beta chains from one sample, sequenced in a study of cytomegalovirus exposure and HLA in healthy donors. Method: immunoSEQ multiplex PCR; TCRdb's copy keeps in-frame clones and lacks some. The data contain approximately 150,000 clones, around 85% of them seen just once; the ten biggest clones take up approximately 0.85%. What was sequenced was PBMCs. These receptors were obtained from a woman aged 25-40 years in good health and CMV-seronegative. Both conserved end residues are part of each CDR3. Each record gives: CDR3 length, D gene, V gene, clone size, J gene, CDR3 DNA, CDR3 protein. The D gene is left open where the match is weak. Clone size is shown for a subset of rows, as once, few, many or a class of expanded clone.

15	TRBD2	TRBV19	once	TRBJ2-5	TGTGCCAATACTCCGATAGCGGGAGGGGGAGAGACCCAGTACTTC	CANTPIAGGGETQYF
16	TRBD2	TRBV28	.	TRBJ2-2	TGTGCCAGCAGTTTGGGTAGCGGGAGGGCCTCCGGGGAGCTGTTTTTT	CASSLGSGRASGELFF
15	.	TRBV7-2	.	TRBJ1-2	TGTGCCAGCAGCTCCCCTAGTTCAGGGGAGTGGGGCTACACCTTC	CASSSPSSGEWGYTF
13	TRBD1	TRBV5-5	.	TRBJ2-3	TGTGCCAGCAGCTTGGATCCCCGGGACAGGTGGTATTTT	CASSLDPRDRWYF
12	.	TRBV6-6	.	TRBJ1-2	TGTGCCAGCAGTTATATCGGGGATGGCTACACCTTC	CASSYIGDGYTF
18	TRBD1	TRBV5-1	few	TRBJ1-5	TGCGCCAGCAGCTTGCGTTCCGGGACAGAATATAGCAATCAGCCCCAGCATTTT	CASSLRSGTEYSNQPQHF
12	.	TRBV9	.	TRBJ2-7	TGTGCCAGCAGCGTAGACAGGAGCGAGCAGTACTTC	CASSVDRSEQYF
15	.	TRBV6-1	.	TRBJ1-2	TGTGCCAGCAGTGAAGCGCTTAGAGGAGAAAACGGCTACACCTTC	CASSEALRGENGYTF
15	TRBD2	TRBV6-4	few	TRBJ2-2	TGTGCCAGCAGTAGCCTAGCGGGGAACACCGGGGAGCTGTTTTTT	CASSSLAGNTGELFF
12	.	TRBV4-1	.	TRBJ1-3	TGCGCCAGCAGCCCACTGGGAAACACCATATATTTT	CASSPLGNTIYF
14	TRBD1	TRBV10-1	.	TRBJ2-1	TGCGCCAGCAGCCCCGGGACAGGGGTCAATGAGCAGTTCTTC	CASSPGTGVNEQFF
15	.	TRBV10-3	.	TRBJ2-7	TGTGCCATCAGTGAGTCGGAGGTGGTGGTCAGCGAGCAGTACTTC	CAISESEVVVSEQYF
13	.	TRBV29-1	.	TRBJ2-7	TGCAGCGTTGGGTTAACTGACAACTACGAGCAGTACTTC	CSVGLTDNYEQYF
13	.	TRBV2	.	TRBJ2-7	TGTGCCAGCAGTGTGGGCACCACAAACGAGCAGTACTTC	CASSVGTTNEQYF
17	TRBD2	TRBV27	.	TRBJ2-1	TGTGCCAGCAGTCCAACCTCTCTAGCGGGAGGGCCCGATGAGCAGTTCTTC	CASSPTSLAGGPDEQFF
17	.	TRBV4-3	.	TRBJ2-2	TGCGCCAGCAGCGTGACTAGAGGGTTCGCGAACACCGGGGAGCTGTTTTTT	CASSVTRGFANTGELFF
16	TRBD2	TRBV10-1	.	TRBJ2-7	TGCGCCAGCAGTGAGGCTAGCGGGAGTGTCTCCTACGAGCAGTACTTC	CASSEASGSVSYEQYF
14	.	TRBV5-6	.	TRBJ1-1	TGTGCCAGCAGCTTGCGGGGGGCCTCCACTGAAGCTTTCTTT	CASSLRGASTEAFF
17	TRBD1	TRBV4-3	.	TRBJ2-7	TGCGCCAGCAGCCAAGCATCTTCCGGGACAGGGGCCTACGAGCAGTACTTC	CASSQASSGTGAYEQYF
14	.	TRBV28	.	TRBJ2-4	TGTGCCAGCACCCGGACAGGAAGGGGAGGCATTCAGTACTTC	CASTRTGRGGIQYF
17	.	TRBV5-4	.	TRBJ2-2	TGTGCCAGCAGCGCCATGGGGAGAGGAAGAGGTCACGGGGAGCTGTTTTTT	CASSAMGRGRGHGELFF
13	.	TRBV27	.	TRBJ2-2	TGTGCCAGCAGTTTACTCAACACCGGGGAGCTGTTTTTT	CASSLLNTGELFF
16	.	TRBV5-5	.	TRBJ1-5	TGTGCCAGCAGCTCGTGGGGGGAACGAGGCAATCAGCCCCAGCATTTT	CASSSWGERGNQPQHF
15	.	TRBV14	.	TRBJ2-3	TGTGCCAGCAGCCACCGGGACTGGCACACAGATACGCAGTATTTT	CASSHRDWHTDTQYF
16	.	TRBV11-2	.	TRBJ2-1	TGTGCCAGCAGCTTGGCGCCCGGGCCAGGGGCGGATGAGCAGTTCTTC	CASSLAPGPGADEQFF
15	TRBD1	TRBV6-5	.	TRBJ2-7	TGTGCCAGCAGTGCAACCGGGACAGGGTATGTCGAGCAGTACTTC	CASSATGTGYVEQYF
16	TRBD2	TRBV14	once	TRBJ2-2	TGTGCCAGCAGCTCCCAGCGGCTAGCGGAGGGCGGGGAGCTGTTTTTT	CASSSQRLAEGGELFF
14	.	TRBV7-9	few	TRBJ1-1	TGTGCCAGCAGCTTTATCCGGGGGAACACTGAAGCTTTCTTT	CASSFIRGNTEAFF
14	TRBD1	TRBV6-5	.	TRBJ2-5	TGTGCCAGCAGTTCCGGGACAGGTCGAGAGACCCAGTACTTC	CASSSGTGRETQYF
14	TRBD2	TRBV7-9	.	TRBJ2-1	TGTGCCAGCAGCTTAGGCGGGGGGGCCCGGGAGCAGTTCTTC	CASSLGGGAREQFF
16	.	TRBV11-2	.	TRBJ1-1	TGTGCCAGCAGCTTACTCCCGACAGGTCTGAACACTGAAGCTTTCTTT	CASSLLPTGLNTEAFF
13	TRBD1	TRBV2	.	TRBJ1-1	TGTGCCAGCCGGACAGGGTTGAACACTGAAGCTTTCTTT	CASRTGLNTEAFF
16	.	TRBV7-8	.	TRBJ1-2	TGTGCCAGCAGCTTAAGTGAGACAGCTCACTACTATGGCTACACCTTC	CASSLSETAHYYGYTF